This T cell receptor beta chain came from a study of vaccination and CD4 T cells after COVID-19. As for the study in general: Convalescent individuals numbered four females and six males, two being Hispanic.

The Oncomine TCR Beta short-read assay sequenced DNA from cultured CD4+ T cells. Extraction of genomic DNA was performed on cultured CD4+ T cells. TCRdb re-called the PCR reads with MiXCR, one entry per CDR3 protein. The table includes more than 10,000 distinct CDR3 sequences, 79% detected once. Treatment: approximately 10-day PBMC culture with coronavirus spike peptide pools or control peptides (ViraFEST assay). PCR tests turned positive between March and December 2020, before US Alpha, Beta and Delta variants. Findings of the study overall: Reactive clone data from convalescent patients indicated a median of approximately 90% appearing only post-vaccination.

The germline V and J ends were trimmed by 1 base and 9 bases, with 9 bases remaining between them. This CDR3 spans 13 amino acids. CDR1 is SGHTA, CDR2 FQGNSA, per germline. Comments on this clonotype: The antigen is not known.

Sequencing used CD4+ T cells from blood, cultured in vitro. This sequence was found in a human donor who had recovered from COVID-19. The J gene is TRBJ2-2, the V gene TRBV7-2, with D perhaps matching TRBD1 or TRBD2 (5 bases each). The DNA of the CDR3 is TGTGCCAGCAGCTTAGATGGGACGAGGGAGCTGTTTTTT. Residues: CASSLDGTRELFF.